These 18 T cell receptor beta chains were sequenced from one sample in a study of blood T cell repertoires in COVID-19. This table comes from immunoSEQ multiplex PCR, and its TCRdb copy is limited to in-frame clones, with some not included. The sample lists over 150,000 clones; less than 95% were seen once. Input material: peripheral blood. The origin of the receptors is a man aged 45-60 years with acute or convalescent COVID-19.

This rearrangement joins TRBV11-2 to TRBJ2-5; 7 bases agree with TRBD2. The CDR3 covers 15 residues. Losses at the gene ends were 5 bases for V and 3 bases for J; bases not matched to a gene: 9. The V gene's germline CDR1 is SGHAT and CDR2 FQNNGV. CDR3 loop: CASSPTAGTKETQYF. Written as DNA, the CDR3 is TGTGCCAGCAGCCCCACAGCGGGGACTAAAGAGACCCAGTACTTC.

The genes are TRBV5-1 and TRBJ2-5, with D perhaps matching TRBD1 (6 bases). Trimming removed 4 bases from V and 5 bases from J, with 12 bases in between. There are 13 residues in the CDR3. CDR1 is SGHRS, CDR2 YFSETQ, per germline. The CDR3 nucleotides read TGCGCCAGCAGCATGGGACATGTCGAGACCCAGTACTTC. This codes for CASSMGHVETQYF.

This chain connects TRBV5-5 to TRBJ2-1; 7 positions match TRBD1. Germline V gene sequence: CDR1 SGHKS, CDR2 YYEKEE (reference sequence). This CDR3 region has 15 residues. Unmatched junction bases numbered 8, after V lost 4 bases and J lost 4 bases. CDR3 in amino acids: CASSIGQATYNEQFF. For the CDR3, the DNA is TGTGCCAGCAGCATCGGACAGGCGACTTACAATGAGCAGTTCTTC. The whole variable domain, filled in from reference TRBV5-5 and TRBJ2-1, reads DAGVTQSPTHLIKTRGQQVTLRCSPISGHKSVSWYQQVLGQGPQFIFQYYEKEERGRGNFPDRFSARQFPNYSSELNVNALLLGDSALYLCASSIGQATYNEQFFGPGTRLTVL.

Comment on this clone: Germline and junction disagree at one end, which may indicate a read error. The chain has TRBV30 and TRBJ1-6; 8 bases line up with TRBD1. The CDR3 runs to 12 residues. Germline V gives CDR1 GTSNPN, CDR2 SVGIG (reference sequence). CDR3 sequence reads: CAWSQTGARARF. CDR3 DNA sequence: TGTGCCTGGAGTCAGACAGGGGCCCGCGCCCGATTT. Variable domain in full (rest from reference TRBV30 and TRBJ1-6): SQTIHQWPATLVQPVGSPLSLECTVEGTSNPNLYWYRQAAGRGLQLLFYSVGIGQISSEVPQNLSASRPQDRQFILSSKKLLLSDSGFYLCAWSQTGARARFGNGTRLTVT.

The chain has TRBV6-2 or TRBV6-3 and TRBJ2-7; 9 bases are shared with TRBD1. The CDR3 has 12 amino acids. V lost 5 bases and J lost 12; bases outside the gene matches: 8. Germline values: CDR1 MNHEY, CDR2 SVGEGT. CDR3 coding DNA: TGTGCCAGCAGTAATCCGGACAGGGGTTGGTACGTC. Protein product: CASSNPDRGWYV.

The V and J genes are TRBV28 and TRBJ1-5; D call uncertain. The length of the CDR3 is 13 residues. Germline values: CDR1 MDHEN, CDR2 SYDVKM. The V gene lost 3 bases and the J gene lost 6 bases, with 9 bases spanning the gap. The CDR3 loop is CASSFGVGQPQHF. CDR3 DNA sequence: TGTGCCAGCAGTTTCGGGGTCGGTCAGCCCCAGCATTTT.

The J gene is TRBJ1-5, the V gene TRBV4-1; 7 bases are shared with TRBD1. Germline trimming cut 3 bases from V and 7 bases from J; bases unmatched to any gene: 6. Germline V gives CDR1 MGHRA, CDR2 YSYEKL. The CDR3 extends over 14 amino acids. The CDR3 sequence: CASSHRDRDQPQHF. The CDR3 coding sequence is TGCGCCAGCAGCCACCGGGACAGAGACCAGCCCCAGCATTTT.

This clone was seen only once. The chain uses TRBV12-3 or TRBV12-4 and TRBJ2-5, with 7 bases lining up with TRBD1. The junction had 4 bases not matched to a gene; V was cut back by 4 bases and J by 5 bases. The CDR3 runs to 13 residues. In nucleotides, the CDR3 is TGTGCCAGCAGTTCCTACAGGGGCGAGACCCAGTACTTC. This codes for CASSSYRGETQYF.

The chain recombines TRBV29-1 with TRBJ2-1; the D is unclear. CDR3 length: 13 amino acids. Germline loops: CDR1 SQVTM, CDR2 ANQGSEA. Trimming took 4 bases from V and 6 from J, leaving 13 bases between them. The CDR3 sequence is CSVAGWSINEQFF. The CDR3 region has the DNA TGCAGCGTTGCCGGGTGGTCTATCAATGAGCAGTTCTTC.

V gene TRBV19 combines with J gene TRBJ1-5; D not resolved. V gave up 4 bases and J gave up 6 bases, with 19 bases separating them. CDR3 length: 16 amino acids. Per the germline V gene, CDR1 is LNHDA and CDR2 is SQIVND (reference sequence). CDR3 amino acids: CASSTMDYSRLQPQHF. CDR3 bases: TGTGCCAGTAGTACGATGGACTATTCTCGTCTTCAGCCCCAGCATTTT.

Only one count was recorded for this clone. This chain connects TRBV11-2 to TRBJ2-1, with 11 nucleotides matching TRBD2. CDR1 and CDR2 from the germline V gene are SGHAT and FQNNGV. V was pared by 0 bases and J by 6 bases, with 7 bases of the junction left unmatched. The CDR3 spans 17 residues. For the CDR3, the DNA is TGTGCCAGCAGCTTAGACCTACTAGCGGGAGCTACCAATGAGCAGTTCTTC. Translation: CASSLDLLAGATNEQFF.

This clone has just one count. DNA of the CDR3: TGTGCCAGCAGCTTGACAGGGGGCTTTCAATACGAGCAGTACTTC. Its protein is CASSLTGGFQYEQYF. The V call is TRBV7-2, the J call TRBJ2-7; TRBD1 matches 10 bases. Looked up from germline, CDR1 is SGHTA and CDR2 is FQGNSA. Germline trimming cut 3 bases from V and 4 bases from J; bases unmatched to any gene: 6. The CDR3 is 15 amino acids.

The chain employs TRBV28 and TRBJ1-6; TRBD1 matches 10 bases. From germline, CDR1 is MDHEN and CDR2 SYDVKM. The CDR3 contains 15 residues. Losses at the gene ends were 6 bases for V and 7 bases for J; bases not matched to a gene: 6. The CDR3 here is CASRLRDRGNSPLHF. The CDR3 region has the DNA TGTGCCAGCAGGCTCCGGGACAGGGGAAATTCACCCCTCCACTTT.

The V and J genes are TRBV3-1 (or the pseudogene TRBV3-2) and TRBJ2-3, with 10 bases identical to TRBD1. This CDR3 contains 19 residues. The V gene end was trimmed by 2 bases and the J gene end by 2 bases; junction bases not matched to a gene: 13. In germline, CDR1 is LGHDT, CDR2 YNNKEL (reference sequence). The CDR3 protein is CASSQPRTGDRGTTDTQYF. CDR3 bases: TGTGCCAGCAGCCAACCCCGGACGGGGGACAGGGGTACCACAGATACGCAGTATTTT.

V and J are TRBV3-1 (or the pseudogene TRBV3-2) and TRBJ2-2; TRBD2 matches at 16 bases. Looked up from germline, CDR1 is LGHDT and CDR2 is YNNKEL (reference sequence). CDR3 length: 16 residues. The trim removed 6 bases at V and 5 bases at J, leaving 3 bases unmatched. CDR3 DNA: TGTGCCAGCAGGGGACTAGCGGGAGGGCGGACCGGGGAGCTGTTTTTT. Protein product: CASRGLAGGRTGELFF.

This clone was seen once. CDR3 protein: CASSYQRDFIDYTF. CDR3 DNA sequence: TGTGCCAGCAGTTACCAACGGGATTTCATCGACTACACCTTC. The chain joins TRBV6-5 to TRBJ1-2; unclear D gene. Germline-derived CDR1 and CDR2 are MNHEY and SVGAGI. This CDR3 is 14 amino acids long. The V end lost 2 bases, the J end lost 10 bases, and 17 bases lay between the germline ends.

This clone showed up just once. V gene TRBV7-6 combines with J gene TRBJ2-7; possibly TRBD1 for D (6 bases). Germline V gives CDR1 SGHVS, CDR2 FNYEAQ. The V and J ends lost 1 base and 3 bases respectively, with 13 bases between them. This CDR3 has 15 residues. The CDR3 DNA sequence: TGTGCCAGCAGCTTAGGGACAGTGGGGGTCTACGAGCAGTACGTC. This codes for CASSLGTVGVYEQYV.

The CDR3, as DNA: TGTGCCTGGAGTGTACGACAGGGGGGTCAGCCCCAGCATTTT. Protein sequence: CAWSVRQGGQPQHF. The gene calls are TRBV30 and TRBJ1-5; 9 bases match TRBD1. J lost 6 bases, V lost 0 bases, and 3 bases had no gene match. This CDR3 is 14 amino acids long. Germline V gene lookup returns CDR1 GTSNPN and CDR2 SVGIG (reference sequence).